Sequencing of this T cell receptor beta chain was carried out in a study of blood T cell repertoires in COVID-19. Libraries were prepared by immunoSEQ multiplex PCR; TCRdb keeps only in-frame clonotypes and omits some of them. This table holds about 200,000 clones, approximately 86% found once. The CDR3 sequence is 12 residues long. Trimming stripped 5 bases from V and 8 bases from J, with 9 bases between. Germline V CDR1 and CDR2: SNHLY, FYNNEI. The source is a man aged 55 to 69 with acute or convalescent COVID-19. The sequencing sample was made of peripheral blood. The J gene is TRBJ1-4, the V gene TRBV2; D perhaps matches TRBD1 (6 bases). CDR3 coding DNA: TGTGCCAGCAGTCAGGGGTTCGAAAAACTGTTTTTT. Amino acids: CASSQGFEKLFF. The complete variable domain, with remaining parts taken from reference TRBV2 and TRBJ1-4, reads EPEVTQTPSHQVTQMGQEVILRCVPISNHLYFYWYRQILGQKVEFLVSFYNNEISEKSEIFDDQFSVERPDGSNFTLKIRSTKLEDSAMYFCASSQGFEKLFFGSGTQLSVL.